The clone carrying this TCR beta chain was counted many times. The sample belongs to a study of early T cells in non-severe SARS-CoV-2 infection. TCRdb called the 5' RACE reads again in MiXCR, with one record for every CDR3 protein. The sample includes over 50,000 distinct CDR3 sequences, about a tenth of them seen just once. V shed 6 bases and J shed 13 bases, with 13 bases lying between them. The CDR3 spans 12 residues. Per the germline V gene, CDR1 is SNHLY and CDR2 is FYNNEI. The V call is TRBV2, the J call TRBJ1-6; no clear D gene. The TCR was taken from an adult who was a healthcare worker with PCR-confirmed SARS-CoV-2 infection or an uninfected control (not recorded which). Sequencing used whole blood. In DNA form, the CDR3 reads TGTGCCAGCAGGGCGGACCGCTCCCCCCTCCACTTT. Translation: CASRADRSPLHF.